These 2 T cell receptor beta chains were all obtained from the same sample, sequenced in a study of shared clonotypes between healthy human individuals. Produced via immunoSEQ multiplex PCR; TCRdb's table is partial and in-frame only. The sample gives 2 million to 3 million clones, roughly 93% of which show up once; about 0.34% is in the top ten. Sequencing input: naive CD4+ T cells from PBMCs. Documented subset: CD45RA+ positively selected. These receptors were obtained from a man younger than 35 in good health. Some clones in this sample may be carry-over from other donors' samples.

The gene calls are TRBV15 and TRBJ2-2; no clear D gene. V lost 0 bases and J lost 7, with 15 bases in between. The CDR3 length is 16 residues. Germline-derived CDR1 and CDR2 are LNHNV and YYDKDF (reference sequence). The CDR3 coding sequence is TGTGCCACCAGCAGAGATAGGCTGCTATTGATCGGGGAGCTGTTTTTT. Its translation is CATSRDRLLLIGELFF.

This chain connects TRBV10-1 to TRBJ2-7; 7 nucleotides match TRBD1. Germline V lookup: CDR1 WNHNN, CDR2 SYGVQD (reference sequence). This CDR3 has 14 residues. V gave up 3 bases and J gave up 2 bases; unmatched junction bases: 4. The DNA for the CDR3 is TGCGCCAGCAGTGACAGGGACAGCCCCTACGAGCAGTACTTC. Translated: CASSDRDSPYEQYF.